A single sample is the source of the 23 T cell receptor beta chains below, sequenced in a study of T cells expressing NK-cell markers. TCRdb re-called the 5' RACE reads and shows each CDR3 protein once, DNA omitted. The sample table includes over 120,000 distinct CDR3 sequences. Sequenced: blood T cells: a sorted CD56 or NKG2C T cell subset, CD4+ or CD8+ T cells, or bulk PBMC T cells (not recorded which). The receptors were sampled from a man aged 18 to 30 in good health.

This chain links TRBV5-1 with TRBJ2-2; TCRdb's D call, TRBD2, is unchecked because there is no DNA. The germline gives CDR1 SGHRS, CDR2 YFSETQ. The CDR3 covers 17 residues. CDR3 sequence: CASSLTGDSGRGGELFF.

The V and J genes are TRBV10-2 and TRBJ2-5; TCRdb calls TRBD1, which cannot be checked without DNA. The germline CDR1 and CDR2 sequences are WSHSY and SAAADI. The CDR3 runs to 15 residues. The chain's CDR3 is CASSESRQGQETQYF.

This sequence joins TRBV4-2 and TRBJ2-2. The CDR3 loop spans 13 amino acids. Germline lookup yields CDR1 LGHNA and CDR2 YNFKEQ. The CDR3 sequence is CASSQGYNGELFF.

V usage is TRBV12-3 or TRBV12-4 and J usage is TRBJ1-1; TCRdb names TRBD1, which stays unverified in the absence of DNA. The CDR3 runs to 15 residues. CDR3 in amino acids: CASSPTGMDGAEAFF.

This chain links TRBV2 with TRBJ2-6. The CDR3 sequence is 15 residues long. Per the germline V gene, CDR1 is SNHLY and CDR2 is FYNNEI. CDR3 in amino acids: CASSHRVSGANVLTF.

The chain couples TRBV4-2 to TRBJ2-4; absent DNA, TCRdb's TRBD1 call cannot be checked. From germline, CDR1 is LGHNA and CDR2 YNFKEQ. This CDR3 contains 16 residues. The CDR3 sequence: CASSQDPGMGKNIQYF.

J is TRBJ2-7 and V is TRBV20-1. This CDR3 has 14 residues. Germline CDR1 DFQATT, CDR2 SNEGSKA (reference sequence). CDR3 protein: CSARVVQGSYEQYF.

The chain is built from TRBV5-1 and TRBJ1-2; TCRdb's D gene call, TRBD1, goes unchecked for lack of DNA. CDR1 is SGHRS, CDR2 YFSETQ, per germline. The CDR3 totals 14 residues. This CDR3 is CASSPGTGSYGYTF.

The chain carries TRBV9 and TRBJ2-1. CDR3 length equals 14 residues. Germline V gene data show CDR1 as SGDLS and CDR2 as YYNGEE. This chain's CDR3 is CASSSLDQINEQFF.

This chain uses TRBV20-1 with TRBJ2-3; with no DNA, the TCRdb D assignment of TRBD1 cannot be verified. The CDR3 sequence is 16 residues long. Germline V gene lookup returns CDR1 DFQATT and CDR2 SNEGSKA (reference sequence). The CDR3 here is CSARPPVAASTDTQYF.

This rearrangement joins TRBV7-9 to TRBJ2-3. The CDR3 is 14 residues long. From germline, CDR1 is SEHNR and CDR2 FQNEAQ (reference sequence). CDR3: CASSNGDRTDTQYF.

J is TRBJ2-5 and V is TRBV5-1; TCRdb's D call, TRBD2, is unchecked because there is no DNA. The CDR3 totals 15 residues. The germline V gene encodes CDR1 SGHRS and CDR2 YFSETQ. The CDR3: CASSPVRDSQETQYF.

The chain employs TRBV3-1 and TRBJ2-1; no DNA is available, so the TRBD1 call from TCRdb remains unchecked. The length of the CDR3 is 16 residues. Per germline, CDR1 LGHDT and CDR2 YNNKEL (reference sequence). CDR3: CASSLTTGFRYNEQFF.

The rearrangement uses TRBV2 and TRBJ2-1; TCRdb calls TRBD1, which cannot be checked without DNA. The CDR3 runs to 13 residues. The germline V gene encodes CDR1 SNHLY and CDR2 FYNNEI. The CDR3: CASSEPQNNEQFF.

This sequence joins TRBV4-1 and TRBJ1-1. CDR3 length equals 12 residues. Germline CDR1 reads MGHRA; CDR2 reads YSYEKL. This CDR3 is CASSQGTTEAFF.

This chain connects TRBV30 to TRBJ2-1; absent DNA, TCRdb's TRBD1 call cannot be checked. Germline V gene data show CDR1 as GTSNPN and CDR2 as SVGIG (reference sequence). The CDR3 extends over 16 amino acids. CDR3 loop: CAWSPGTGYSYNEQFF.

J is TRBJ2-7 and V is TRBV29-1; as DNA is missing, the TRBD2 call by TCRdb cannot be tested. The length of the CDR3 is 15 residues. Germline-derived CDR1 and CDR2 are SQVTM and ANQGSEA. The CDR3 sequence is CSVEGLAQSSYEQYF.

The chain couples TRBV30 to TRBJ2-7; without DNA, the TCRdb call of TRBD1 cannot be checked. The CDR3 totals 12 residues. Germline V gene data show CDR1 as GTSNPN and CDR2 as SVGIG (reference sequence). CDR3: CAWTGENYEQYF.

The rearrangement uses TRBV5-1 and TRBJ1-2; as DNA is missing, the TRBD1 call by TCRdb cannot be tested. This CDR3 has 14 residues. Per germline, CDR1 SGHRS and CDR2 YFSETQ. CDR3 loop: CASSLETGSYGYTF.

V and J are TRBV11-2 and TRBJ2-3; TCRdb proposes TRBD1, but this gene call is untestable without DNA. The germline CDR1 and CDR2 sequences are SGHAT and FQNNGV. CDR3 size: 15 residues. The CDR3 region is CASSQGQSSTDTQYF.

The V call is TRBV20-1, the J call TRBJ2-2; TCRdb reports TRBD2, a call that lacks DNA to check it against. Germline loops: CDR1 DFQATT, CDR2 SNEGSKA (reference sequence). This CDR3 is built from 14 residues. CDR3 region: CSAIPTSNPGELFF.

This chain's CDR3 is CAISEPFGEAGESTDTQYF. V is TRBV10-3 and J is TRBJ2-3; there is no DNA to check the TCRdb D call of TRBD2. Germline loops: CDR1 ENHRY, CDR2 SYGVKD. The CDR3 consists of 19 residues.

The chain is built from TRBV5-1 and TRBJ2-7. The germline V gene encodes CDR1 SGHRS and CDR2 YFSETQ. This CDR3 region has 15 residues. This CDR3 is CASSWPTSGLDEQYF.